Listed below are T cell receptor beta chains from one sample, sequenced in a study of cytomegalovirus exposure and HLA in healthy donors. TCRdb keeps only in-frame clones here, not all; method: immunoSEQ multiplex PCR. In the table there are some 130,000 clones, 70% to 85% of which are singletons. Sequenced: PBMCs. These receptors were obtained from a man under 40 in good health and CMV-seropositive. Each CDR3 is given with its conserved first and last residue. D genes are given only for firm matches. Some rows have no size entry. The others give once, few or many, or a class for an expanded clone.

v_gene,d_gene,j_gene,abundance,CDR3aa,CDR3nt
TRBV12-5,.,TRBJ1-4,.,CASGRGATGEKLFF,TGTGCTAGTGGCCGAGGGGCCACAGGGGAAAAACTGTTTTTT
TRBV6-1,.,TRBJ2-1,once,CASRRDTYNEQFF,TGTGCCAGCAGGCGGGATACCTACAATGAGCAGTTCTTC
TRBV13,TRBD2,TRBJ2-5,.,CASSSLAGGFVTQYF,TGTGCCAGCAGCTCACTAGCGGGGGGGTTTGTGACCCAGTACTTC
TRBV15,.,TRBJ2-1,.,CATSRGGGGYNEQFF,TGTGCCACCAGCAGGGGGGGAGGGGGCTACAATGAGCAGTTCTTC
TRBV5-6,.,TRBJ2-5,.,CASSFGALGGETQYF,TGTGCCAGCAGCTTCGGAGCCCTTGGAGGGGAGACCCAGTACTTC
TRBV30,TRBD2,TRBJ2-7,few,CAWSGREWSVEQYF,TGTGCCTGGAGTGGGCGGGAGTGGTCCGTCGAGCAGTACTTC
TRBV10-2,TRBD1,TRBJ1-1,few,CASAQTGGTEAFF,TGCGCCAGCGCCCAAACAGGGGGCACTGAAGCTTTCTTT
TRBV29-1,TRBD2,TRBJ2-7,.,CSVVLAGGPYEQYF,TGCAGCGTAGTATTAGCGGGAGGCCCCTACGAGCAGTACTTC
TRBV6-1,TRBD1,TRBJ1-6,.,CASSVGTGVGGSPLHF,TGTGCCAGCAGTGTGGGGACAGGGGTAGGGGGTTCACCCCTCCACTTT
TRBV5-5,.,TRBJ1-2,.,CASSLDSSDGYTF,TGTGCCAGCAGCTTGGACAGTTCGGATGGCTACACCTTC
TRBV9,TRBD1,TRBJ1-1,.,CASSVGELTGRNTEAFF,TGTGCCAGCAGCGTAGGGGAACTGACAGGGAGAAACACTGAAGCTTTCTTT
TRBV7-9,TRBD2,TRBJ2-5,once,CASSLLAGGETQYF,TGTGCCAGCAGCCTTCTAGCGGGAGGGGAGACCCAGTACTTC
TRBV19,TRBD2,TRBJ2-3,.,CASSPRGAGPTDTQYF,TGTGCCAGTAGTCCAAGGGGAGCGGGGCCCACAGATACGCAGTATTTT
TRBV2,.,TRBJ2-7,.,CASSSSGARITYEQYF,TGTGCCAGCAGTTCGTCTGGGGCTAGGATAACCTACGAGCAGTACTTC
TRBV30,TRBD1,TRBJ1-2,.,CAWSRMGTVPQDYGYTF,TGTGCCTGGAGCAGAATGGGGACAGTACCCCAAGACTATGGCTACACCTTC
TRBV2,.,TRBJ2-3,.,CASTGDTDTQYF,TGTGCCAGCACCGGAGACACAGATACGCAGTATTTT
TRBV5-5,.,TRBJ2-7,.,CASSLAARGTYEQYF,TGTGCCAGCAGCTTGGCCGCCCGGGGGACCTACGAGCAGTACTTC
TRBV28,TRBD1,TRBJ1-2,medium-sized,CASNSLGQASLNYGYTF,TGTGCCAGCAACTCCCTCGGACAGGCCAGCCTAAACTATGGCTACACCTTC
TRBV5-1,.,TRBJ2-5,.,CASSLEGVQTQYF,TGCGCCAGCAGCTTGGAGGGGGTACAGACCCAGTACTTC
TRBV10-3,TRBD2,TRBJ2-7,.,CAISLADSYEQYF,TGTGCCATCAGCCTAGCGGACTCCTACGAGCAGTACTTC
TRBV6-1,.,TRBJ2-3,.,CASRMASTDTQYF,TGTGCCAGCAGAATGGCTAGCACAGATACGCAGTATTTT
TRBV7-3,TRBD2,TRBJ2-1,.,CASSSTGGREQFF,TGTGCCAGCAGCTCCACAGGCGGGAGGGAGCAGTTCTTC
TRBV7-8,TRBD2,TRBJ2-7,.,CASSLGAGGHEQYF,TGTGCCAGCAGCTTAGGGGCGGGGGGCCACGAGCAGTACTTC
TRBV6-1,.,TRBJ2-7,.,CASTPGPDSPYEQYF,TGTGCCAGCACCCCTGGGCCGGACAGTCCCTACGAGCAGTACTTC
TRBV4-2,.,TRBJ1-4,.,CASSQSGNPTNEKLFF,TGTGCCAGCAGCCAATCAGGGAATCCAACTAATGAAAAACTGTTTTTT
TRBV18,TRBD1,TRBJ1-5,.,CASSPRGDRENQPQHF,TGTGCCAGCTCACCACGTGGGGACAGGGAAAATCAGCCCCAGCATTTT
TRBV2,TRBD1,TRBJ2-5,.,CASSAPTGVRETQYF,TGTGCCAGCAGTGCCCCGACAGGGGTCAGAGAGACCCAGTACTTC
TRBV5-1,TRBD2,TRBJ2-1,.,CASSLDLAAYNEQFF,TGCGCCAGCAGCTTGGACCTAGCGGCTTACAATGAGCAGTTCTTC
TRBV2,.,TRBJ1-5,.,CASSDSGTRSNQPQHF,TGTGCCAGCAGCGATAGCGGGACCCGCAGCAATCAGCCCCAGCATTTT
TRBV6-1,TRBD1,TRBJ1-1,.,CASNPDRWYTEAFF,TGTGCCAGCAATCCGGACAGGTGGTACACTGAAGCTTTCTTT
TRBV7-2,TRBD1,TRBJ1-2,.,CASSLYRGQDYGYTF,TGTGCCAGCAGCTTATACAGGGGGCAGGACTATGGCTACACCTTC
TRBV5-1,.,TRBJ1-2,.,CASSLGGEPIYGYTF,TGCGCCAGCAGCTTGGGCGGAGAACCGATCTATGGCTACACCTTC
TRBV10-3,.,TRBJ2-5,.,CAIREQIAQETQYF,TGTGCCATCAGGGAACAAATAGCCCAAGAGACCCAGTACTTC
TRBV10-3,TRBD1,TRBJ2-7,.,CAISETGYEQYF,TGTGCCATCAGCGAGACAGGGTACGAGCAGTACTTC
TRBV11-2,TRBD1,TRBJ1-6,.,CASSSPPGTGNNSPLHF,TGTGCCAGCAGCTCCCCCCCCGGGACAGGAAATAATTCACCCCTCCACTTT
TRBV5-4,.,TRBJ1-4,.,CASSPPYGEATNEKLFF,TGTGCCAGCAGCCCCCCCTACGGGGAGGCAACTAATGAAAAACTGTTTTTT
TRBV5-4,TRBD2,TRBJ2-3,once,CASSLGSGRPDTQYF,TGTGCCAGCAGTTTAGGGAGCGGGAGGCCAGATACGCAGTATTTT
TRBV18,.,TRBJ2-7,.,CASSPQAHEQYF,TGTGCCAGCTCACCCCAAGCCCACGAGCAGTACTTC
TRBV5-1,TRBD1,TRBJ1-1,.,CASSLDRGWDTEAFF,TGCGCCAGCAGCTTAGACAGGGGTTGGGACACTGAAGCTTTCTTT
TRBV18,.,TRBJ2-1,.,CASSLDHGTLHNEQFF,TGTGCCAGCTCCCTGGATCACGGGACTCTTCACAATGAGCAGTTCTTC
TRBV18,.,TRBJ2-1,few,CASSPNGAYNEQFF,TGTGCCAGCTCACCTAACGGGGCCTACAATGAGCAGTTCTTC
TRBV19,.,TRBJ1-4,.,CASSGLGQRNEKLFF,TGTGCCAGTAGCGGGCTCGGACAGAGAAATGAAAAACTGTTTTTT
TRBV9,TRBD1,TRBJ2-7,.,CASSATGTGYYEQYF,TGTGCCAGCAGCGCAACCGGGACAGGGTATTACGAGCAGTACTTC
TRBV27,TRBD2,TRBJ2-7,.,CASSLGTSGVYEQYF,TGTGCCAGCAGTTTAGGGACTAGCGGGGTCTACGAGCAGTACTTC
TRBV7-2,.,TRBJ1-1,.,CASSFDGAVNTEAFF,TGTGCCAGCAGCTTTGACGGCGCGGTTAACACTGAAGCTTTCTTT
TRBV10-2,.,TRBJ1-2,.,CARPTLAYGYTF,TGCGCCAGACCCACGTTAGCCTATGGCTACACCTTC
TRBV5-6,TRBD1,TRBJ1-5,.,CASSLARGRQPQHF,TGTGCCAGCAGCTTGGCCAGGGGGCGTCAGCCCCAGCATTTT
TRBV18,.,TRBJ1-1,.,CASSPGTDTEAFF,TGTGCCAGCTCACCCGGCACAGACACTGAAGCTTTCTTT
TRBV6-5,.,TRBJ2-7,once,CASLRGRPPGEQYF,TGTGCCAGCTTGCGGGGCCGTCCACCGGGAGAGCAGTACTTC
TRBV19,.,TRBJ1-1,.,CASSNQGSTEAFF,TGTGCCAGTAGTAACCAGGGGAGCACTGAAGCTTTCTTT
TRBV15,.,TRBJ2-3,.,CATSRDGFPSTDTQYF,TGTGCCACCAGCAGAGATGGCTTTCCAAGCACAGATACGCAGTATTTT
TRBV6-9,.,TRBJ1-2,.,CASRQGILYIYGYTF,TGTGCCAGCCGCCAGGGGATCCTTTACATCTATGGCTACACCTTC
TRBV5-1,.,TRBJ1-1,.,CASSSDISAEAFF,TGCGCCAGCAGCTCCGACATTAGTGCTGAAGCTTTCTTT
TRBV5-1,TRBD1,TRBJ1-5,.,CASRAGTGNQPQHF,TGCGCCAGCAGAGCCGGGACAGGGAATCAGCCCCAGCATTTT
TRBV7-9,TRBD2,TRBJ2-7,.,CASSSSATSGSYEQYF,TGTGCCAGCAGCTCCTCCGCCACTAGCGGGAGCTACGAGCAGTACTTC
TRBV5-1,TRBD2,TRBJ2-7,.,CASSLGSSGYEQYF,TGCGCCAGCAGCTTGGGGTCTAGCGGCTACGAGCAGTACTTC
TRBV7-8,TRBD2,TRBJ2-7,.,CASRPGTSVPYEQYF,TGTGCCAGCAGACCGGGGACTAGCGTCCCCTACGAGCAGTACTTC
TRBV30,TRBD1,TRBJ1-1,.,CAWNTGQDNTEAFF,TGTGCCTGGAACACCGGACAGGACAACACTGAAGCTTTCTTT